The 31 T cell receptor beta chains below come from one sample, sequenced in a study of regulatory T cells in long-lasting Graves disease. The time point is: newly diagnosed GD, antithyroid drugs for less than 3 months. PBMC-derived RNA was used for the TCR library. Combining iRepertoire HTBI primers with Arm-PCR of CDR3 regions, the authors built TCR beta libraries. TCRdb passed the multiplex PCR reads through MiXCR, listing each CDR3 protein once. This sample has over 200,000 distinct CDR3 sequences; about 16% occur once, and the top ten carry around 20%. The sample consisted of peripheral blood mononuclear cells (PBMCs), taken at new diagnosis, from a patient treated with antithyroid drugs. Receptor source: a female donor with Graves disease.

This clonotype was found many times. This chain uses TRBV7-8 with TRBJ2-7; 7 nucleotides line up with TRBD2. V lost 1 base and J lost 2; bases outside the gene matches: 5. Germline CDR1 reads SGHVS; CDR2 reads FQNEAQ. The CDR3 sequence is 15 residues long. The CDR3 nucleotides are TGTGCCAGCAGCTTAGGCGGGAGCTCTGCCTACGAGCAGTACTTC. As protein: CASSLGGSSAYEQYF.

This clonotype has more than one count but fewer than ten. Only one base separates this from a far larger clonotype, so it likely reflects a read error. The V call is TRBV7-3, the J call TRBJ2-7, with D uncertain. This CDR3 has 14 residues. Germline CDR1 is SGHTA and CDR2 is FQGTGA. V was clipped by 1 base and J by 7 bases, with 14 bases between them. The CDR3 DNA reads as TGTGCCAGCAGCTTAAGCGACGGGCACAATGAGCAGTACTTC. This encodes CASSLSDGHNEQYF.

This clonotype was observed many times. The CDR3 DNA reads TGTGCCAGCAGTTCGTCCCGACTAGCGGGAGGGGAGACCCAGTACTTC. Translation: CASSSSRLAGGETQYF. The chain is built from TRBV28 and TRBJ2-5; TRBD2 agrees at 14 bases. CDR1 and CDR2 from the germline V gene are MDHEN and SYDVKM. V was clipped by 4 bases and J by 5 bases; unmatched bases: 6. This CDR3 has 16 residues. Drawing the rest from reference TRBV28 and TRBJ2-5, the complete variable domain is DVKVTQSSRYLVKRTGEKVFLECVQDMDHENMFWYRQDPGLGLRLIYFSYDVKMKEKGDIPEGYSVSREKKERFSLILESASTNQTSMYLCASSSSRLAGGETQYFGPGTRLLVL.

This clonotype was seen at least ten times. This sequence joins TRBV7-3 and TRBJ2-1; D remains unclear. This CDR3 comprises 13 residues. V lost 3 bases and J lost 6, with 9 bases in between. In germline, CDR1 is SGHTA, CDR2 FQGTGA. In DNA form, the CDR3 reads TGTGCCAGCAGCTTCGGCTCAGGCAATGAGCAGTTCTTC. It codes for CASSFGSGNEQFF.

This clonotype was recorded at least ten times. The chain carries TRBV28 and TRBJ1-1; TRBD1 matches 9 bases. CDR1 is MDHEN and CDR2 is SYDVKM in the germline V gene. This CDR3 region has 15 residues. V shed 2 bases and J 7 bases; nucleotides not matched to a gene: 8. The CDR3 region is CASSLVYRGLGEAFF. The CDR3 DNA follows: TGTGCCAGCAGTTTAGTCTACAGGGGGCTCGGTGAAGCTTTCTTT.

In this sample, this clonotype turned up many times. The chain joins TRBV4-2 to TRBJ2-3; TRBD2 agrees at 8 bases. CDR1 and CDR2 (germline): LGHNA, YNFKEQ. V lost 4 bases to trimming and J lost 0 bases; unmatched junction nucleotides: 3. The CDR3 covers 15 residues. The chain's CDR3 is CASSPLAASTDTQYF. The CDR3 coding sequence is TGTGCCAGCAGCCCACTAGCGGCTAGCACAGATACGCAGTATTTT.

Only a few counts were recorded for this clonotype. At one of its ends the junction is not consistent with the germline gene, which may arise from a read error. The chain carries TRBV5-5 and TRBJ2-5, with 7 nucleotides matching TRBD1. Germline lookup yields CDR1 SGHKS and CDR2 YYEKEE (reference sequence). The CDR3 contains 15 residues. The CDR3, as DNA: TGCGCCAGCAGCCGTACAGGGGTCGGCCAAGAGACCCAGTACTTC. It yields the protein CASSRTGVGQETQYF.

This clonotype was recorded at least ten times. The V and J genes are TRBV20-1 and TRBJ1-2; D possibly corresponds to TRBD1 (6 bases). V lost 0 bases, J lost 3 bases, and 17 bases lay in between. Looked up from germline, CDR1 is DFQATT and CDR2 is SNEGSKA (reference sequence). CDR3 size: 16 residues. In nucleotides, the CDR3 is TGCAGTGCTAGAGATCCGGACAGCGGATACTACTATGGCTACACCTTC. Protein sequence: CSARDPDSGYYYGYTF.

This clonotype was recorded many times. The V gene is TRBV6-5, the J gene TRBJ2-7; D is perhaps TRBD1 (5 bases). Germline CDR1 MNHEY, CDR2 SVGAGI. This CDR3 region has 13 residues. V was trimmed by 2 bases and J by 3 bases, leaving 8 bases between them. CDR3 protein: CASSYRQSYEQYF. The CDR3 DNA reads TGTGCCAGCAGTTACAGACAGAGCTACGAGCAGTACTTC.

About this clonotype: At one end the junction does not follow the germline gene, possibly because of a read error. The chain couples TRBV9 to TRBJ2-7; either TRBD1 or TRBD2 may supply D (6 bases each). Germline CDR1 and CDR2: SGDLS and YYNGEE. The CDR3 runs 15 residues. Here the CDR3 DNA reads TGCGCCAGCAGCTTGGAGTCACGGGGGCTTGACGAGCAGTACTTC. Amino acid sequence: CASSLESRGLDEQYF.

In its sample, this clonotype was seen many times. This sequence joins TRBV7-9 and TRBJ2-7; 9 positions agree with TRBD2. The CDR3 is made up of 20 amino acids. J was trimmed by 0 bases and V by 7 bases; bases with no gene match: 22. Germline CDR1 SEHNR, CDR2 FQNEAQ (reference sequence). In DNA form, the CDR3 reads TGTGCCAGCAACCTCCTTGGACTAGCGCACGCCCAAACCTTCTCCTACGAGCAGTACTTC. It specifies CASNLLGLAHAQTFSYEQYF.

In this sample, this clonotype turned up a few times. A much larger clone lies one base from this, so it may be a read error. The chain couples TRBV29-1 to TRBJ2-5; TRBD1 might be the D (5 bases). Germline CDR1 is SQVTM and CDR2 is ANQGSEA. The CDR3 has 14 residues. The CDR3 here is CSIEDWHRRETQYF. In DNA form, the CDR3 reads TGCAGCATTGAAGATTGGCACAGGCGAGAGACCCAGTACTTC.

This clonotype showed up many times. The V and J genes are TRBV30 and TRBJ1-2; D is unresolved. There are 12 residues in the CDR3. Germline V lookup: CDR1 GTSNPN, CDR2 SVGIG (reference sequence). V was pared by 8 bases and J by 4 bases, with 14 bases between. The CDR3 sequence: CAGTGELYGYTF. In DNA, the CDR3 is TGTGCCGGAACCGGGGAACTCTATGGCTACACCTTC. Complete variable domain (other parts from reference TRBV30 and TRBJ1-2): SQTIHQWPATLVQPVGSPLSLECTVEGTSNPNLYWYRQAAGRGLQLLFYSVGIGQISSEVPQNLSASRPQDRQFILSSKKLLLSDSGFYLCAGTGELYGYTFGSGTRLTVV.

This clonotype was counted a single time. A far larger clone is only one base removed, so a read error is likely. The rearrangement joins TRBV11-2 to TRBJ2-4, with TRBD2 matching 7 bases. The J call may be mistaken, given a closer DNA end match to TRBJ2-1. In germline, CDR1 is SGHAT, CDR2 FQNNGV. The CDR3 sequence is 13 residues long. CDR3 sequence reads: CASCLDLGGDQFF. Written as DNA, the CDR3 is TGTGCCAGCTGCTTGGACTTGGGGGGGGATCAGTTCTTC.

This clonotype was detected many times. This chain joins TRBV11-2 and TRBJ2-7; TRBD1 matches at 8 bases. The CDR3 covers 16 residues. Germline CDR1 is SGHAT and CDR2 is FQNNGV. V was clipped by 6 bases and J by 1 base; unmatched bases: 11. CDR3 coding DNA: TGTGCCAGCAGACCGCTAAGACAGGGGAGGTCCTACGAGCAGTACTTC. Its translation: CASRPLRQGRSYEQYF.

This clonotype was seen a handful of times. The V gene is TRBV25-1, the J gene TRBJ2-2; D not certain. This CDR3 has 12 amino acids. Trimming cost V 1 base and J 5 bases, with 2 bases left between them. Germline CDR1 MGHDK, CDR2 SYGVNS. CDR3 sequence (DNA): TGTGCCAGCAGTGAATTAACCGGGGAGCTGTTTTTT. It codes for CASSELTGELFF.

V usage is TRBV27 and J usage is TRBJ2-2; TRBD1 is a possible D gene (6 bases). Trimming took off 2 bases at V and 5 bases at J, with 27 bases between the two ends. The CDR3 consists of 20 residues. CDR1 MNHEY and CDR2 SMNVEV come from the germline V gene (reference sequence). The CDR3 loop is CASSLPRSRGRDERTGELFF. The CDR3 DNA reads TGTGCCAGCAGTTTACCCCGGTCCAGGGGACGAGATGAACGAACCGGGGAGCTGTTTTTT.

This clonotype has a count of ten or more. In DNA form, the CDR3 reads TGTGCCAGCAGCGGGTTAGGGTCCAATGAGCAGTTCTTC. Its translation is CASSGLGSNEQFF. V gene TRBV5-6 combines with J gene TRBJ2-1; D unresolved. CDR3 length: 13 amino acids. Germline assignment: CDR1 SGHDT and CDR2 YYEEEE. With 4 bases removed from V and 6 bases from J, the gap between germline ends came to 11 bases.

This clonotype was observed many times. The chain links TRBV20-1 to TRBJ1-5; D remains unclear. Germline loops: CDR1 DFQATT, CDR2 SNEGSKA (reference sequence). The CDR3 runs to 13 residues. V was pared by 6 bases and J by 4 bases, with 13 bases between. The CDR3 DNA sequence: TGCAGTGCCATGGACCATCCTAATCAGCCCCAGCATTTT. It encodes CSAMDHPNQPQHF.

This clonotype has ten or more counts. This rearrangement joins TRBV4-3 to TRBJ2-7; the match to TRBD2 covers 8 bases. The CDR3 runs 15 residues. Trimming cost V 4 bases and J 2 bases; bases outside gene matches: 7. Germline lookup yields CDR1 LGHNA and CDR2 YSLEER. For the CDR3, the DNA is TGCGCCAGCAGCCGGGTCATAGCGGGAACCTACGAGCAGTACTTC. It translates to CASSRVIAGTYEQYF.

A remark on this clonotype: A much larger clone differs from this one at a single base, so this may be a read error. This is likely a read error, given that the CDR3 carries no conserved phenylalanine or tryptophan at its end. The chain uses TRBV5-1 and TRBJ2-1; D is possibly TRBD1 or TRBD2 (5 bases each). This CDR3 region has 15 residues. V was clipped by 0 bases and J by 0 bases, with 7 bases between them. Germline CDR1 and CDR2: SGHRS and YFSETQ. This CDR3 is CASSLDGTSYNEQFS. In DNA form, the CDR3 reads TGCGCCAGCAGCTTGGACGGGACCTCCTACAATGAGCAGTTCTCC.

This clonotype was detected ten times or more. This sequence joins TRBV29-1 and TRBJ2-1; 12 nucleotides match TRBD2. Germline V gene data show CDR1 as SQVTM and CDR2 as ANQGSEA. V was clipped by 7 bases and J by 8 bases; unmatched bases: 9. The CDR3 length is 14 residues. The DNA for the CDR3 is TGCAGCGCCCCGACTAGCGGGAGAAACGATGAGCAGTTCTTC. This codes for CSAPTSGRNDEQFF.

This clonotype came up many times. The chain links TRBV5-1 to TRBJ2-1; D gene unclear. Trimming removed 0 bases from V and 7 bases from J, with 11 bases in between. Germline CDR1 and CDR2: SGHRS and YFSETQ. The CDR3 covers 14 residues. The CDR3 sequence is CASSLAPRMNEQFF. The CDR3 nucleotides read TGCGCCAGCAGCTTGGCCCCCAGGATGAATGAGCAGTTCTTC.

About this clonotype: At one of its ends the junction is not consistent with the germline gene, which may arise from a read error. This rearrangement joins TRBV7-9 to TRBJ2-2, with D possibly being TRBD1 (5 bases). The CDR3 has 15 residues. Germline CDR1 SEHNR, CDR2 FQNEAQ (reference sequence). CDR3 coding DNA: TGCGCCAGCACCACGCAGGGCTCGAACACCGGGGAGCTGTTTTTT. It yields the protein CASTTQGSNTGELFF.

This clonotype was observed at least ten times. The chain is built from TRBV24-1 and TRBJ2-3; TRBD2 matches at 15 bases. Unmatched junction bases numbered 6, after V lost 5 bases and J lost 4 bases. The germline CDR1 and CDR2 sequences are KGHDR and SFDVKD. The CDR3 runs 17 residues. This CDR3 reads CATSAVGLAGGPDTQYF. In DNA form, the CDR3 reads TGTGCCACCAGTGCCGTTGGACTAGCGGGAGGGCCAGATACGCAGTATTTT.

The chain has TRBV9 and TRBJ2-1; tentatively, D is TRBD2 (6 bases). The germline gives CDR1 SGDLS, CDR2 YYNGEE. Trimming stripped 4 bases from V and 4 bases from J, with 18 bases between. The CDR3 has 16 amino acids. The CDR3 spells CASSPSSPSAYNEQFF. The CDR3 coding sequence is TGTGCCAGCAGCCCAAGTAGTCCTAGCGCTTACAATGAGCAGTTCTTC.

This clonotype occurred many times. V gene TRBV7-6 combines with J gene TRBJ2-7, with no clear D. The germline V gene has CDR1 SGHVS and CDR2 FNYEAQ. This CDR3 comprises 13 residues. Deletions cut 6 bases from V and 2 bases from J, with 11 bases between. The CDR3 sequence: CASSYDGTYEQYF. The CDR3 bases are TGTGCCAGCAGTTACGACGGAACCTACGAGCAGTACTTC.

This clonotype appeared many times. The rearrangement joins TRBV12-3 or TRBV12-4 to TRBJ2-7, with D perhaps matching TRBD2 (6 bases). CDR3 length: 16 residues. Trimming stripped 5 bases from V and 4 bases from J, with 21 bases between. The CDR3 is CASSPPGIGGEYEQYF. The CDR3 bases are TGTGCCAGCAGTCCGCCGGGGATAGGCGGGGAGTACGAGCAGTACTTC.

As regards this clonotype: A far larger clone is only one base removed, so a read error is likely. The chain has TRBV20-1 and TRBJ2-5, with TRBD2 matching over 8 bases. The J call is uncertain, as TRBJ2-1 better fits the DNA end. This CDR3 comprises 14 residues. Germline lookup yields CDR1 DFQATT and CDR2 SNEGSKA (reference sequence). The chain's CDR3 is CSASGRASYNGQFF. In DNA form, the CDR3 reads TGCAGTGCTAGCGGGAGGGCCTCCTACAATGGGCAGTTCTTC.

In its sample, this clonotype was seen many times. The chain links TRBV27 to TRBJ2-1; D unclear. Germline values: CDR1 MNHEY, CDR2 SMNVEV (reference sequence). This CDR3 is 17 amino acids long. V dropped 4 bases and J dropped 4 bases, with 20 bases sitting between them. Written as DNA, the CDR3 is TGTGCCAGCAGTTCGGGCTCTCCCATTTTTGGATACAATGAGCAGTTCTTC. It specifies CASSSGSPIFGYNEQFF.

This clonotype was observed many times. This chain uses TRBV15 with TRBJ2-5; TRBD1 agrees at 7 bases. The CDR3 spans 16 residues. The germline V gene encodes CDR1 LNHNV and CDR2 YYDKDF (reference sequence). J lost 3 bases, V lost 4 bases, and 11 bases had no gene match. The chain's CDR3 is CATSTFRDRNKETQYF. CDR3 nucleotide sequence: TGTGCCACCAGCACATTCCGGGACAGAAACAAAGAGACCCAGTACTTC.